The T cell receptor (beta chain) under discussion was sequenced for a study of beta chain features in type 1 diabetes. Notes on the study in general: Comparison showed that naive, central memory and Treg TCRB repertoires appeared more similar among patients than among healthy donors. Moderate but significant shortening of TCRB CDR3s was recorded in all four CD4+ subsets from Type 1 diabetes patients. At VDJ recombination sites, type 1 diabetes patients had fewer insertions and more deleted nucleotides.

Germline CDR1 reads DFQATT; CDR2 reads SNEGSKA (reference sequence). This CDR3 region has 10 residues. There are a few counts of this clone. Its cognate antigen is unknown. The junction and the germline gene differ at one end; a read error may be behind it. Every bit of the isolated RNA underwent reverse transcription, so sequencing read expressed TCRB transcripts. Assay used: immunoSEQ multiplex PCR; TCRdb lists only in-frame clones, some missing. The top ten hold approximately 0.015% of the sample, which has approximately 250,000 clones, under 13% seen once. A heparinised blood draw that averaged around 110 mL was obtained once from each donor. Purity above 95% was achieved in all sorted populations.

The chain combines TRBV20-1 with TRBJ2-5; D not resolved. This sequence was found in a man aged 25 to 45 with type 1 diabetes. The sequenced sample was naive CD4+ T cells from blood. The CDR3 region is CSARQEAQYF. The CDR3 coding sequence is TGCAGTGCTAGGCAAGAGGCCCAGTACTTC.